The T cell receptor (beta chain) described here comes from a study of monozygotic twins with inflammatory bowel disease. No DNA is given; TCRdb re-called the 5' RACE reads and lists each CDR3 protein once. In all, the sample yields 300,000 to 400,000 distinct CDR3 sequences. The CDR3 runs 13 residues. CDR1 MNHEY and CDR2 SVGAGI come from the germline V gene. The genes are TRBV6-5 and TRBJ1-1. Material for sequencing was blood. This sequence was found in a human donor with ulcerative colitis or Crohn's disease, or a healthy co-twin of an affected twin (not recorded which). CDR3 sequence reads: CASSRTSGTEAFF.